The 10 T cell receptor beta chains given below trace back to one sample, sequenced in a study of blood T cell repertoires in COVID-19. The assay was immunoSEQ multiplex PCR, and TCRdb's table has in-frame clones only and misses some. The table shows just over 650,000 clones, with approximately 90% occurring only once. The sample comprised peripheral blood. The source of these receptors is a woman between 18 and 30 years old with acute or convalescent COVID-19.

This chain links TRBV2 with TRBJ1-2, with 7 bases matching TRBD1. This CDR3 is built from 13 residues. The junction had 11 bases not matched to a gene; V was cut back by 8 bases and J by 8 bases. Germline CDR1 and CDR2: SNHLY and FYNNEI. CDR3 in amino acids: CASGGDRVSGYTF. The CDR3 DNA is TGTGCCAGCGGGGGAGACAGGGTCTCGGGCTACACCTTC.

Here the CDR3 DNA reads TGTGCTAGTGGTTGGCCCCCGAGAGGGCTTAACTATGGCTACACCTTC. As protein: CASGWPPRGLNYGYTF. The V call is TRBV12-5, the J call TRBJ1-2, with D unresolved. V was shortened by 4 bases and J by 1 base, with 16 bases between the two germline ends. The germline gives CDR1 LGHNT, CDR2 FRNRAP. The CDR3 loop spans 16 amino acids.

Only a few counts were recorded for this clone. CDR3 sequence reads: CASSILLSVTGELFF. CDR3 in DNA: TGTGCCAGTAGTATCCTCCTATCGGTCACCGGGGAGCTGTTTTTT. This chain joins TRBV19 and TRBJ2-2, with D hard to call. Germline CDR1 reads LNHDA; CDR2 reads SQIVND (reference sequence). Trimming stripped 3 bases from V and 4 bases from J, with 12 bases between. The CDR3 spans 15 residues. Full variable domain (outside the CDR3, taken from reference TRBV19 and TRBJ2-2): DGGITQSPKYLFRKEGQNVTLSCEQNLNHDAMYWYRQDPGQGLRLIYYSQIVNDFQKGDIAEGYSVSREKKESFPLTVTSAQKNPTAFYLCASSILLSVTGELFFGEGSRLTVL.

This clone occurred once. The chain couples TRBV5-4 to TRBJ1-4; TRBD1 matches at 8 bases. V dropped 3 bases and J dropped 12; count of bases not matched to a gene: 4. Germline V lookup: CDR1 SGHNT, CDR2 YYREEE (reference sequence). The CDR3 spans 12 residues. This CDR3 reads CASSSKTGELFF. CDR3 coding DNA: TGTGCCAGCAGCTCGAAGACAGGGGAACTGTTTTTT.

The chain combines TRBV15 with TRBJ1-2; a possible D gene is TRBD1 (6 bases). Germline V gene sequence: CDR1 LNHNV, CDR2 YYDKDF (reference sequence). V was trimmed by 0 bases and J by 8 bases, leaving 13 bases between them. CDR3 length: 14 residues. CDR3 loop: CATSREGHRRGYTF. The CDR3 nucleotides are TGTGCCACCAGCAGAGAGGGACACCGGAGGGGCTACACCTTC.

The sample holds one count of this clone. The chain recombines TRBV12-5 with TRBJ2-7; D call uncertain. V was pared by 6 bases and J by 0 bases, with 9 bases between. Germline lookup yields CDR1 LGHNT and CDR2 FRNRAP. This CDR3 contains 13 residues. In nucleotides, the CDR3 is TGTGCTAGTGGAACAGAGTCCTCCTACGAGCAGTACTTC. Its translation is CASGTESSYEQYF.

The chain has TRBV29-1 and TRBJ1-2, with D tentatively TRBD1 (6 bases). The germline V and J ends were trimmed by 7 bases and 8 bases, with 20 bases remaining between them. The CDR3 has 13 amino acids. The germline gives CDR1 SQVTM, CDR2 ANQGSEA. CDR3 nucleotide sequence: TGCAGCGGCCGGTCGGCAGGGGTCGGGGGCTACACCTTC. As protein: CSGRSAGVGGYTF.

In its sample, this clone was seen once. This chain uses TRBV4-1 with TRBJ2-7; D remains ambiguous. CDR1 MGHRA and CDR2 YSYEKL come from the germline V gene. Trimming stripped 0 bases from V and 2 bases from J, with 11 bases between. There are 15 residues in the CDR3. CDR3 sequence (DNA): TGCGCCAGCAGCCAAGAGGCAGCCAGGACCTACGAGCAGTACTTC. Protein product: CASSQEAARTYEQYF.

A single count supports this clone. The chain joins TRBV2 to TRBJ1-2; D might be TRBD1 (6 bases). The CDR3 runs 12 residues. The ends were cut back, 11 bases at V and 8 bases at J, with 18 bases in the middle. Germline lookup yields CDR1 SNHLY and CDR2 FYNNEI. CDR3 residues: CAPGGAKRGYTF. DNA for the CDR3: TGTGCCCCGGGGGGGGCCAAACGGGGCTACACCTTC.

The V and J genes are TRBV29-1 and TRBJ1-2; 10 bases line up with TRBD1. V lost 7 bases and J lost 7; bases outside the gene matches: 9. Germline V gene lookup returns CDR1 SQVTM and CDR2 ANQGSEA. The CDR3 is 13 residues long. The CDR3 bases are TGCAGCGCCCGGGGGACAGGGGTTGCTGGCTACACCTTC. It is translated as CSARGTGVAGYTF.